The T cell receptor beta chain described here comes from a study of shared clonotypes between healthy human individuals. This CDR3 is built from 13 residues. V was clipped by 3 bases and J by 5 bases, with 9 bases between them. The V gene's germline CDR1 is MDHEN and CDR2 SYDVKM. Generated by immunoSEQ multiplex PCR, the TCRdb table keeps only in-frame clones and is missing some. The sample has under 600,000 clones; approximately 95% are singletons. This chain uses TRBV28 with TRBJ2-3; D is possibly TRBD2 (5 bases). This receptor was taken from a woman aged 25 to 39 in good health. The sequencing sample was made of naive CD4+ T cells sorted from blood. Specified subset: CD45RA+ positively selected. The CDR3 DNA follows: TGTGCCAGCAGTTTGGACGCGGGAGATACGCAGTATTTT. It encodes CASSLDAGDTQYF.